The sample holds many counts of the clone carrying this T cell receptor beta chain. Its cognate antigen is unknown. The data are from a study of blood T cells in healthy people across ages. Overall study results and limits: Bulk PBMC profiling left naive and antigen-experienced comparisons inconclusive. TCR beta diversity, measured per million T cells, fell in a roughly linear way with age.

The CDR3 has 12 amino acids. With 2 bases removed from V and 2 bases from J, the gap between germline ends came to 4 bases. Germline V gene lookup returns CDR1 MNHEY and CDR2 SVGEGT. A sample-barcoded 5' primer and a J-beta primer mix were used in a second PCR of about 7 to 12 cycles. Carrying 12 random nucleotides, a template-switch adaptor labeled each individual cDNA molecule. TCRdb recomputed calls from the 5' RACE reads with MiXCR, one row per CDR3 protein. Among over 600,000 distinct CDR3 sequences, around half were seen once, and the ten largest hold roughly 20%. This rearrangement joins TRBV6-2 or TRBV6-3 to TRBJ2-7; D unclear. Sequenced material: blood. The origin of this receptor is a man at least 80 years old in good health. The CDR3 protein is CASSYQTYEQYF. The CDR3 bases are TGTGCCAGCAGTTACCAGACCTACGAGCAGTACTTC.